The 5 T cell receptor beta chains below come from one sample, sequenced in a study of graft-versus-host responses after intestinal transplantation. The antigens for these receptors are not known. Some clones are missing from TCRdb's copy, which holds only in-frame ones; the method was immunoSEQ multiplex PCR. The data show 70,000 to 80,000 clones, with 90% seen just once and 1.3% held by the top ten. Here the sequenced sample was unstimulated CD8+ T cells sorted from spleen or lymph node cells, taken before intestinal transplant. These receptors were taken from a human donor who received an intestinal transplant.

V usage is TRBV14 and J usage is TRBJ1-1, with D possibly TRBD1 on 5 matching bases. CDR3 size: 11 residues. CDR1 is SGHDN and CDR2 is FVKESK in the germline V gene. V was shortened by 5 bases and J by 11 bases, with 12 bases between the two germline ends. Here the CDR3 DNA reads TGTGCCAGCAGCTCGGGGGTGATGGCTTTCTTT. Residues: CASSSGVMAFF. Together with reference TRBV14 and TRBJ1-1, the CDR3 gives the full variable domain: EAGVTQFPSHSVIEKGQTVTLRCDPISGHDNLYWYRRVMGKEIKFLLHFVKESKQDESGMPNNRFLAERTGGTYSTLKVQPAELEDSGVYFCASSSGVMAFFGQGTRLTVV.

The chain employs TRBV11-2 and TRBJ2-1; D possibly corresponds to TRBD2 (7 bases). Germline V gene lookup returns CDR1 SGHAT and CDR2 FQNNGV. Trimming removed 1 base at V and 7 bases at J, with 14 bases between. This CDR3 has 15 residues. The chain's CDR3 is CASSLGGGDLNEQFF. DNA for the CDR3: TGTGCCAGCAGCTTAGGCGGGGGCGACTTGAATGAGCAGTTCTTC.

CDR3 sequence: CASSSGTDVNEKLFF. In DNA, the CDR3 is TGTGCCAGCAGCTCAGGGACAGACGTTAATGAAAAACTGTTTTTT. This chain links TRBV13 with TRBJ1-4; 7 bases are a match to TRBD1. Germline values: CDR1 PRHDT, CDR2 FYEKMQ (reference sequence). V shed 4 bases, J shed 4 bases, and the junction held 6 bases outside the gene matches. There are 15 residues in the CDR3.

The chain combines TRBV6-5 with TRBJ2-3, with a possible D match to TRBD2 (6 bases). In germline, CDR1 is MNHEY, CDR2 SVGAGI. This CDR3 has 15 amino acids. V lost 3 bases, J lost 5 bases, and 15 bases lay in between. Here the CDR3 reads CASSYMGGLGDTQYF. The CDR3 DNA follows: TGTGCCAGCAGTTATATGGGAGGACTGGGAGATACGCAGTATTTT.

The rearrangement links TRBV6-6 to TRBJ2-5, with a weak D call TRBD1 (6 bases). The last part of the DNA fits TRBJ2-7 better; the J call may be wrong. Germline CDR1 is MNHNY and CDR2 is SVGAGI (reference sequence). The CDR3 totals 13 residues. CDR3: CASRFQGFGEQYF. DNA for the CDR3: TGTGCCAGCAGATTCCAGGGGTTCGGCGAGCAGTACTTC.